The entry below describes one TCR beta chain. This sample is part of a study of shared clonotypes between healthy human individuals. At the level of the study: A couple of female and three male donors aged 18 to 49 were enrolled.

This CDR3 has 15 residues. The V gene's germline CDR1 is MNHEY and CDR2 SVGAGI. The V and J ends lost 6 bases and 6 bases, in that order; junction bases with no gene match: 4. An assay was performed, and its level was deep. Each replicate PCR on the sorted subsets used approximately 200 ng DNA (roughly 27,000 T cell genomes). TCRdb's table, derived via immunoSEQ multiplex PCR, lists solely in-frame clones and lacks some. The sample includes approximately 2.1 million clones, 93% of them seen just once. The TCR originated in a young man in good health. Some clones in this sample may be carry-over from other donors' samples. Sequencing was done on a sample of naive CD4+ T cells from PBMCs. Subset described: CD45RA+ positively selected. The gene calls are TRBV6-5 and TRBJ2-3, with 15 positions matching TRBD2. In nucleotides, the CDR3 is TGTGCCAGCAGCCCCGGGACTAGCGGGAGGGATACGCAGTATTTT. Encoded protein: CASSPGTSGRDTQYF.